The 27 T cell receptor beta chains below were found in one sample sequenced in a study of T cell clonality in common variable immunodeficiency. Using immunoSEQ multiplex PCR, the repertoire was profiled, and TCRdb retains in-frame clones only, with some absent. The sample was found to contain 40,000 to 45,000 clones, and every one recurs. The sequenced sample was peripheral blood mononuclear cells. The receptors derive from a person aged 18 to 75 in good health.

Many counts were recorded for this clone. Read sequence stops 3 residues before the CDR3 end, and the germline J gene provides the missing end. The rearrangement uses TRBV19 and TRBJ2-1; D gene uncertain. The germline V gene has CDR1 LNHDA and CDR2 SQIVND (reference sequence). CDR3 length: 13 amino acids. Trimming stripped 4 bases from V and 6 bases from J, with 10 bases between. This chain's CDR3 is CASSTSLFNEQFF. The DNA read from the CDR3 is TGTGCCAGTAGTACCTCCCTCTTCAATGAG. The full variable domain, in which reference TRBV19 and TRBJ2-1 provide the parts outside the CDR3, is DGGITQSPKYLFRKEGQNVTLSCEQNLNHDAMYWYRQDPGQGLRLIYYSQIVNDFQKGDIAEGYSVSREKKESFPLTVTSAQKNPTAFYLCASSTSLFNEQFFGPGTRLTVL.

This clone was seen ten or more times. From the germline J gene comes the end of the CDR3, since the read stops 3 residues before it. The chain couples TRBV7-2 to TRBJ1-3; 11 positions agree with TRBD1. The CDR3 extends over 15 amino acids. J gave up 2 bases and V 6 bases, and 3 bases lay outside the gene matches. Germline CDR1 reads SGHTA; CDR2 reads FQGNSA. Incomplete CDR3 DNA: TGTGCCAGCAGATTGGACAGGGGGCCTGGAAACACC. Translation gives CASRLDRGPGNT. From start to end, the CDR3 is CASRLDRGPGNTIYF.

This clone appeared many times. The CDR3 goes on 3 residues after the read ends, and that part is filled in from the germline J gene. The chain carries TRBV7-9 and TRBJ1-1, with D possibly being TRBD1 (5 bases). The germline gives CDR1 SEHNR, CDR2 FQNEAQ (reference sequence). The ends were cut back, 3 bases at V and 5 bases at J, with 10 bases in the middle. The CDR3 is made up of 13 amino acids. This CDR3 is CASSFGRGTEAFF. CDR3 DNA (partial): TGTGCCAGCAGCTTCGGACGGGGGACTGAA.

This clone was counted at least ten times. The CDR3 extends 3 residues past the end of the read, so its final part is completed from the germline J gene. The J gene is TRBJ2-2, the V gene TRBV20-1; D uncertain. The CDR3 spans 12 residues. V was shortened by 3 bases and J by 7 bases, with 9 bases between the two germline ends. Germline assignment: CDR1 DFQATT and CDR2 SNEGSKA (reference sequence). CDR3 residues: CSASSPVGELFF. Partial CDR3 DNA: TGCAGTGCTAGCTCACCGGTCGGGGAG.

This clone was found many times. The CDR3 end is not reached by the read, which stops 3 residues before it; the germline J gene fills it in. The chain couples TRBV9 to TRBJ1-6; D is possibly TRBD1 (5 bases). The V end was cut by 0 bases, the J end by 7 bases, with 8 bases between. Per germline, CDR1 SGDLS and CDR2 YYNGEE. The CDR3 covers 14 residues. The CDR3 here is CASSVGGENSPLHF. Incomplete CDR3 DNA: TGTGCCAGCAGCGTAGGGGGGGAGAATTCACCC.

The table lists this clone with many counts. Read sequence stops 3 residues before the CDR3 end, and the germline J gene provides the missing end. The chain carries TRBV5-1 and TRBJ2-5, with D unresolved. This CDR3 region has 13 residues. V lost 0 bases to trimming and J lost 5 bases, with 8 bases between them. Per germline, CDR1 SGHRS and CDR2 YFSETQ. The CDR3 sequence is CASSLGAPETQYF. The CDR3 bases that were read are TGCGCCAGCAGCTTGGGAGCTCCCGAGACC.

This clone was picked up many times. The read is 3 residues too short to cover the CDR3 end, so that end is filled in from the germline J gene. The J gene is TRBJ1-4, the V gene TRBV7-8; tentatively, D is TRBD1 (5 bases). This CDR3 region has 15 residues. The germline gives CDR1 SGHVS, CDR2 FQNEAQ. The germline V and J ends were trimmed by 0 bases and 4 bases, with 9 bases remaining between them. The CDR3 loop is CASSLAGLFNEKLFF. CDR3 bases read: TGTGCCAGCAGCTTAGCGGGGCTATTTAATGAAAAA.

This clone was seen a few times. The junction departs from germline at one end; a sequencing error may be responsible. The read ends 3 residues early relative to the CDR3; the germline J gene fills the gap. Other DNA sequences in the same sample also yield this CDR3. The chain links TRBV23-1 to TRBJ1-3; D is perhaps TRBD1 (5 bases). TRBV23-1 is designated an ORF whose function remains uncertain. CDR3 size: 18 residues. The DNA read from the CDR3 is TGCGCCAGCAGTCCGCGCCCCAGAATGACAGTCTCTGGAAACACG. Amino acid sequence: CASSPRPRMTVSGNT. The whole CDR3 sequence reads CASSPRPRMTVSGNTIYF.

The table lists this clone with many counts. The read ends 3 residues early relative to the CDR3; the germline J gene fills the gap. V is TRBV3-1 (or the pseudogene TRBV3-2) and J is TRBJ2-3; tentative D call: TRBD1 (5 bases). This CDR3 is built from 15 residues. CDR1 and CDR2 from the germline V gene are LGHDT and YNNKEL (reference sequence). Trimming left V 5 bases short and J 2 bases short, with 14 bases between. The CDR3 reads CASSTFRTLTDTQYF. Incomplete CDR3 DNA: TGTGCCAGCAGCACCTTTAGGACACTCACAGATACG.

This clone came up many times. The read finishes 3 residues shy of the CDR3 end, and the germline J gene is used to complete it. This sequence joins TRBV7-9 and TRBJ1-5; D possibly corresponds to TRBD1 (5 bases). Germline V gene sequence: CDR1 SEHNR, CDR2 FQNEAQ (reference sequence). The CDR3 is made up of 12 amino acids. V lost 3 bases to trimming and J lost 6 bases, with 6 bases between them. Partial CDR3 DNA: TGTGCCAGCAGCTTGGGGGGTCAGCCC. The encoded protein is CASSLGGQP. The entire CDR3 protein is CASSLGGQPQHF. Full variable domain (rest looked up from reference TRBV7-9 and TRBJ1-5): DTGVSQNPRHKITKRGQNVTFRCDPISEHNRLYWYRQTLGQGPEFLTYFQNEAQLEKSRLLSDRFSAERPKGSFSTLEIQRTEQGDSAMYLCASSLGGQPQHFGDGTRLSIL.

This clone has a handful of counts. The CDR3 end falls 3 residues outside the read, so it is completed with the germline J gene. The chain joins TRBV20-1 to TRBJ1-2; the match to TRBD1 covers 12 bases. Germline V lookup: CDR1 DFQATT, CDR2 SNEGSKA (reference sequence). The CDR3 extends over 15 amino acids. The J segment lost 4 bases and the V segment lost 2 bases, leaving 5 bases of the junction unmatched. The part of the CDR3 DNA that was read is TGCAGTGCTAGAATGGGGGGACAGGGGGCCTATGGC. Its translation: CSARMGGQGAYG. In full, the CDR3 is CSARMGGQGAYGYTF.

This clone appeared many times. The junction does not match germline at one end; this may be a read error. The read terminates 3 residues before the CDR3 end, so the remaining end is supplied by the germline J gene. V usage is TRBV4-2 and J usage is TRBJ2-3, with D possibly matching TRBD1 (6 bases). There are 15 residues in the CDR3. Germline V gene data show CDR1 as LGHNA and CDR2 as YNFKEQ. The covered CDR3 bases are TGCGCCAGCAGCCAAAGCCGGACAGACACAGATACG. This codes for CASSQSRTDTDT. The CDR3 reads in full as CASSQSRTDTDTQYF.

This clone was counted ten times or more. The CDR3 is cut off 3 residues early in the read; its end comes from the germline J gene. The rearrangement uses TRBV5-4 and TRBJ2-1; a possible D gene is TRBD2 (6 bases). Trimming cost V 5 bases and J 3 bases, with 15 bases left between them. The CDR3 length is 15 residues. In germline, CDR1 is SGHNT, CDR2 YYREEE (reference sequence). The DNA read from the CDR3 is TGTGCCAGCAGTGGGTCGGGAGCGGGCTACAATGAG. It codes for CASSGSGAGYNE. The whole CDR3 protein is CASSGSGAGYNEQFF.

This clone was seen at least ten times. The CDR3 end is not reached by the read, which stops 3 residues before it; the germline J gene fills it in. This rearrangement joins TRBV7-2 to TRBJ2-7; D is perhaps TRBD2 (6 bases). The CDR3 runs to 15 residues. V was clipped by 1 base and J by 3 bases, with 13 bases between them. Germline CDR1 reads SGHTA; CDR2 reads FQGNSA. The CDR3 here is CASSLGGVSGYEQYF. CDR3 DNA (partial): TGTGCCAGCAGCTTAGGAGGGGTTAGCGGCTACGAG.

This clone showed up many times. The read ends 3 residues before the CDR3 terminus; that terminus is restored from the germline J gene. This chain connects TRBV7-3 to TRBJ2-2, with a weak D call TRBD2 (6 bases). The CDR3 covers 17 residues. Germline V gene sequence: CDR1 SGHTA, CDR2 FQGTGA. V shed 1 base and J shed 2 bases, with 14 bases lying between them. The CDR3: CASSLSGMKINTGELFF. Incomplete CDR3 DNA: TGTGCCAGCAGCTTAAGCGGGATGAAGATAAACACCGGGGAG.

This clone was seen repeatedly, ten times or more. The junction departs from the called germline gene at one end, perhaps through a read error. The CDR3 spells CASSQGGREETQYF. The covered CDR3 bases are TGCGCCAGCAGCCAAGGAGGCCGTGAAGAGACC. This chain uses TRBV4-2 with TRBJ2-5, with D possibly being TRBD2 (5 bases). The missing CDR3 end, 3 residues past where the read stops, is filled in from the germline J gene. CDR1 is LGHNA, CDR2 YNFKEQ, per germline. The CDR3 extends over 14 amino acids.

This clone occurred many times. The CDR3 DNA, read in part, is TGTGCCAGCACCGGGACAGGCCTCTTCGAG. It translates to CASTGTGLFE. The entire CDR3 reads CASTGTGLFEQYF. The J gene is TRBJ2-7, the V gene TRBV28; 8 bases agree with TRBD1. Read data end 3 residues before the CDR3 end; the end is taken from the germline J gene. J gave up 6 bases and V 7 bases, and 8 bases lay outside the gene matches. This CDR3 contains 13 residues. From germline, CDR1 is MDHEN and CDR2 SYDVKM.

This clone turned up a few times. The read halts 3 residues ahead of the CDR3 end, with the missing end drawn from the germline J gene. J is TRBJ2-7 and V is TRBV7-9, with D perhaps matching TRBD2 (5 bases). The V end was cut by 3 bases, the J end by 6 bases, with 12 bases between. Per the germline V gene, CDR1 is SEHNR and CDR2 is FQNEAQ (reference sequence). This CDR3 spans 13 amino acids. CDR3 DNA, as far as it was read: TGTGCCAGCAGCTTTGTAGTTGAGGGCGAG. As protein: CASSFVVEGE. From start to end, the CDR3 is CASSFVVEGEQYF.

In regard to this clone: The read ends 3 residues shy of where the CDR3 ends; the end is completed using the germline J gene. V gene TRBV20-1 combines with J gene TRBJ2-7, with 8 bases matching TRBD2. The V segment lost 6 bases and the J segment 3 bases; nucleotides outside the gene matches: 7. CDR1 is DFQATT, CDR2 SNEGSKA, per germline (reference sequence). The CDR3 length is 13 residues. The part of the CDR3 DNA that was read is TGCAGTGCAGTACTAGCGGAGAACTACGAG. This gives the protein CSAVLAENYE. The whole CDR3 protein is CSAVLAENYEQYF.

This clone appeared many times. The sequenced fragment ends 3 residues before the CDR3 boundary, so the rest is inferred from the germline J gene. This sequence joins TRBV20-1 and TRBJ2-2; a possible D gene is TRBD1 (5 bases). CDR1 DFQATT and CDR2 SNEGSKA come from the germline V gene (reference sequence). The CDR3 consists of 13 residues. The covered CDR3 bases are TGCAGTGCCAGACCACAGGTTTCTGAAAAG. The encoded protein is CSARPQVSEK. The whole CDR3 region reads CSARPQVSEKLFF.

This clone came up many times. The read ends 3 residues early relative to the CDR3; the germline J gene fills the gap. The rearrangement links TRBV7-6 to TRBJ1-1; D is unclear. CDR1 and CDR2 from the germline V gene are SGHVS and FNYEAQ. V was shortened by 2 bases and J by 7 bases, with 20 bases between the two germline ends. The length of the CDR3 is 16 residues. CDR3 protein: CASSLRSQGPKGEAFF. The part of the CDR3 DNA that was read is TGTGCCAGCAGCTTACGCTCACAAGGGCCGAAAGGTGAA. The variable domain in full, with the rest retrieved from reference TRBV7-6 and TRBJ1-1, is GAGVSQSPRYKVTKRGQDVALRCDPISGHVSLYWYRQALGQGPEFLTYFNYEAQQDKSGLPNDRFSAERPEGSISTLTIQRTEQRDSAMYRCASSLRSQGPKGEAFFGQGTRLTVV.

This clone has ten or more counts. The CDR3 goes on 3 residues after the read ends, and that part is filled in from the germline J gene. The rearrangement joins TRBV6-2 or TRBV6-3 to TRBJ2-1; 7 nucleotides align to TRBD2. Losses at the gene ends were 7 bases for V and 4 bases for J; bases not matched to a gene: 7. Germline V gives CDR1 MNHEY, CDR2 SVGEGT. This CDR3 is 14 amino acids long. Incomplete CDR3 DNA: TGTGCCAGCACCTTAGATAGCGGGTACAATGAG. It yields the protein CASTLDSGYNE. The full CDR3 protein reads CASTLDSGYNEQFF.

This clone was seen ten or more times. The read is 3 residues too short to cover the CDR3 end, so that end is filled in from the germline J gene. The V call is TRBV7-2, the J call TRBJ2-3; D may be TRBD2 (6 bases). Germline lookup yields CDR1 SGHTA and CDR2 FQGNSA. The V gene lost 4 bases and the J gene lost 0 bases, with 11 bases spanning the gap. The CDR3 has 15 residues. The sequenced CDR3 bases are TGTGCCAGCAGCTCAATAGCGGTTAGCACAGATACG. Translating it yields CASSSIAVSTDT. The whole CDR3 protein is CASSSIAVSTDTQYF. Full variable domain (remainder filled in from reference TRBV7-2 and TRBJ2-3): GAGVSQSPSNKVTEKGKDVELRCDPISGHTALYWYRQSLGQGLEFLIYFQGNSAPDKSGLPSDRFSAERTGGSVSTLTIQRTQQEDSAVYLCASSSIAVSTDTQYFGPGTRLTVL.

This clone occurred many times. Partial CDR3 DNA: TGTGCCAGCAGCTTGGACAGGGAGGTGTACGAG. Translation gives CASSLDREVYE. The whole CDR3 reads CASSLDREVYEQYF. V and J are TRBV5-4 and TRBJ2-7; D may match TRBD1 or TRBD2 (6 bases each). Read coverage stops 3 residues before the CDR3 terminus; the germline J gene supplies the remainder. The CDR3 is 14 residues long. The germline CDR1 and CDR2 sequences are SGHNT and YYREEE (reference sequence). Trimming removed 0 bases at V and 4 bases at J, with 11 bases between. Full variable domain (missing parts from reference TRBV5-4 and TRBJ2-7): ETGVTQSPTHLIKTRGQQVTLRCSSQSGHNTVSWYQQALGQGPQFIFQYYREEENGRGNFPPRFSGLQFPNYSSELNVNALELDDSALYLCASSLDREVYEQYFGPGTRLTVT.

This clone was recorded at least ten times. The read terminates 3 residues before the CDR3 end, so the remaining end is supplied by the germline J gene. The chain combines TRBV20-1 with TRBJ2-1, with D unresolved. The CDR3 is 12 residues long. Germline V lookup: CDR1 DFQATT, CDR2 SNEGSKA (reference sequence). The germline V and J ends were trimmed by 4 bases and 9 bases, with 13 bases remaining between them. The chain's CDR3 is CSATYAPLEQFF. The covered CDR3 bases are TGCAGTGCTACCTACGCGCCCCTTGAG.

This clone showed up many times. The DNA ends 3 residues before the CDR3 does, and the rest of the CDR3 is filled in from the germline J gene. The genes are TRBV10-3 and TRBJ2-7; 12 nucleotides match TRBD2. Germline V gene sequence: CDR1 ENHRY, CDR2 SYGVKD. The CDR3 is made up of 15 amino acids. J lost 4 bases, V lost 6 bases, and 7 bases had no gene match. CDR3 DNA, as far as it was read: TGTGCCATCAGAAATACTAGCGGGAGGAAATACGAG. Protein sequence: CAIRNTSGRKYE. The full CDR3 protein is CAIRNTSGRKYEQYF.

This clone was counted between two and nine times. This chain's CDR3 is CASSSRPGHFLNTEAFF. The part of the CDR3 DNA that was read is TGTGCCAGTAGTTCTCGACCCGGACATTTCTTGAACACTGAA. This chain uses TRBV19 with TRBJ1-1; perhaps TRBD1 as D (5 bases). The sequenced fragment ends 3 residues before the CDR3 boundary, so the rest is inferred from the germline J gene. The CDR3 is made up of 17 amino acids. The germline V gene encodes CDR1 LNHDA and CDR2 SQIVND (reference sequence). V lost 5 bases and J 0 bases, leaving 19 bases between the germline ends.